This T cell receptor beta chain was captured by sequencing in a study of shared clonotypes between healthy human individuals. Sequencing used immunoSEQ multiplex PCR; TCRdb keeps in-frame clones, though not all of them. The data show hundreds of thousands of clones, with around three quarters seen just once and around 12% held by the top ten. Germline V gene lookup returns CDR1 SGDLS and CDR2 YYNGEE. V lost 4 bases and J 4 bases, leaving 15 bases between the germline ends. The CDR3 is 15 residues long. Material for sequencing was PBMCs. The chain has TRBV9 and TRBJ2-1; D may match TRBD1 or TRBD2 (5 bases each). This receptor was identified in a middle-aged woman in good health. Some clones in this sample may be carry-over from other donors' samples. The CDR3 sequence: CASSPYGAQYNEQFF. Written as DNA, the CDR3 is TGTGCCAGCAGCCCCTACGGGGCCCAGTACAATGAGCAGTTCTTC.